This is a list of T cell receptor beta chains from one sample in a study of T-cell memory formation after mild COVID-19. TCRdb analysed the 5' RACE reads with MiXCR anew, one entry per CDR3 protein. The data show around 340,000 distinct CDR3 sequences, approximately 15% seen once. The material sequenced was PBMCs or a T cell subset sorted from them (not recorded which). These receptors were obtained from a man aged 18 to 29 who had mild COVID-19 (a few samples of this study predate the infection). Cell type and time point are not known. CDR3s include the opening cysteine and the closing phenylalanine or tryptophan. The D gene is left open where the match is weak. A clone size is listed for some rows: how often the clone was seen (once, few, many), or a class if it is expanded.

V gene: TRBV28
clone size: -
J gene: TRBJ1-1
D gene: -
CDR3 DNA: TGTGCCACCACACTGGGTGAAGCTTTCTTT
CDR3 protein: CATTLGEAFF

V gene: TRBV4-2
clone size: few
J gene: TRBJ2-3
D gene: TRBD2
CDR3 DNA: TGTGCCAGCAGCCCGGCTGTCGGGCGGGGGGGCACAGATACGCAGTATTTT
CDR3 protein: CASSPAVGRGGTDTQYF

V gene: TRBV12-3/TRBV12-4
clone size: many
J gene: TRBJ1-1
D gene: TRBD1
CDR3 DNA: TGTGCCAGCAGTTTGGGAACAGGGGGGAACACTGAAGCTTTCTTT
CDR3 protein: CASSLGTGGNTEAFF

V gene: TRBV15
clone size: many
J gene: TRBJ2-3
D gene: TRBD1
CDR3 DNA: TGTGCCACCAGCTGGACAGGGGGTACAGATACGCAGTATTTT
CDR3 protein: CATSWTGGTDTQYF

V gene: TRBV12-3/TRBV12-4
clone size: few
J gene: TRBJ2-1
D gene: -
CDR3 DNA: TGTGCCAGCAGTTTAGCGACTAGAAACAATGAGCAGTTCTTC
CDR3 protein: CASSLATRNNEQFF

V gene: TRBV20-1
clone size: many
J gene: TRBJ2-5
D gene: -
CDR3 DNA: TGCAGTGCTAGAGTCTCCGGGACGGAGACCCAGTACTTC
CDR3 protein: CSARVSGTETQYF

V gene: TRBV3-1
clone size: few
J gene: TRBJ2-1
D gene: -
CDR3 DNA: TGTGCCAGCAGCCCCTGGAAGGGAGCCTACAATGAGCAGTTCTTC
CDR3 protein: CASSPWKGAYNEQFF

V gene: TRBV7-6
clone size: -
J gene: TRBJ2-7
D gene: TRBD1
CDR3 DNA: TGTGCCAGCAGTCCGGGGGACAGGGTGACAGAGCAGTACTTC
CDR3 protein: CASSPGDRVTEQYF

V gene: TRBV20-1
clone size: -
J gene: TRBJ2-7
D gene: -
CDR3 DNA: TGCAGTGCTAGAGGTCGTAGATCCTCCTACGAGCAGTACTTC
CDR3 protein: CSARGRRSSYEQYF

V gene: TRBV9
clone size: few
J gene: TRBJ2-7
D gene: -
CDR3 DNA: TGTGCCAGCAGTAGGGGGGCTTCCTACGAGCAGTACTTC
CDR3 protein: CASSRGASYEQYF

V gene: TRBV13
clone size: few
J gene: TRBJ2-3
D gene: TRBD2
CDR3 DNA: TGTGCCAGCAGCTCCGCATATCGTACTAGCGCCGATACGCAGTATTTT
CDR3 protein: CASSSAYRTSADTQYF

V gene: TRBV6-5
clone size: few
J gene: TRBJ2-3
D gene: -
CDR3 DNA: TGTGCCAGCAGTTTTGGCGGACTAAGCACAGATACGCAGTATTTT
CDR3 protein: CASSFGGLSTDTQYF

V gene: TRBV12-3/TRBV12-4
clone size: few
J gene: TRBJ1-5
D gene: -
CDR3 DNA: TGTGCCAGCAGTGGTGGAAGGACAGCCGTTTATAGCAATCAGCCCCAGCATTTT
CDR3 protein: CASSGGRTAVYSNQPQHF

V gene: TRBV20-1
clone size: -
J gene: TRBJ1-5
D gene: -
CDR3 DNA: TGCAGTGCTAGCCATACCGGGGCTAGCAATCAGCCCCAGCATTTT
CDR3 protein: CSASHTGASNQPQHF

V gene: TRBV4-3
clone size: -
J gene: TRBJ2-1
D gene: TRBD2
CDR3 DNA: TGCGCCAGCAGCCAAGATTCGGGTCGGGGGGGCCGGAATGAGCAGTTCTTC
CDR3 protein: CASSQDSGRGGRNEQFF

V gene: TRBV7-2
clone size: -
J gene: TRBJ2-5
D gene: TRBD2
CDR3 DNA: TGTGCCAGCAGCTTAGGACCAACTAGCGGGGGAGAGACCCAGTACTTC
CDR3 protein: CASSLGPTSGGETQYF

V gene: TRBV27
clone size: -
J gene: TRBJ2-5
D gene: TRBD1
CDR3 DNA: TGTGCCAGCAGTAGAGAGGGTGGGACAGGGACCCTGGAGACCCAGTACTTC
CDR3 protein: CASSREGGTGTLETQYF

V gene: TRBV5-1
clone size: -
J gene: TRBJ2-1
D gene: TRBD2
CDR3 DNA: TGCGCCAGCAGCTTGGTTCCCCAATTCAACCAGCGGGGGCTGCCCGGTGAGCAGTTCTTC
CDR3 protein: CASSLVPQFNQRGLPGEQFF

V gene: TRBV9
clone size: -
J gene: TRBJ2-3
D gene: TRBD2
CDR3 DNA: TGTGCCAGCAGCGTATGGGAATGGGCGGGGGGCGCAGATACGCAGTATTTT
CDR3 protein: CASSVWEWAGGADTQYF

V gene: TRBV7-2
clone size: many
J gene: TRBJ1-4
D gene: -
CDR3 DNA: TGTGCCAGCAGCTTAGCATGGCAGCCGAATGAAAAACTGTTTTTT
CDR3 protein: CASSLAWQPNEKLFF

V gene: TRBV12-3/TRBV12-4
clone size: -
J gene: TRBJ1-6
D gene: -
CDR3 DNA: TGTGCCAGCAGTTCCAACAGGGTTCACTCACCCCTCCACTTT
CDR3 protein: CASSSNRVHSPLHF

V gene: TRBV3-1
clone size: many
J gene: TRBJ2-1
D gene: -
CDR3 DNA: TGTGCCAGCAGCGGAACACCTAGCTCCTACAATGAGCAGTTCTTC
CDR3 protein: CASSGTPSSYNEQFF

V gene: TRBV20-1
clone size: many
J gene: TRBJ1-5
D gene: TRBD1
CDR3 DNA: TGCAGTGCTACAGGGGGTAACAATCAGCCCCAGCATTTT
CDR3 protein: CSATGGNNQPQHF

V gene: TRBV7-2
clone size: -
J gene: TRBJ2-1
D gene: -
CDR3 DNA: TGTGCCAGCAGCTTAACCTATGGACAATCCCCATGGTGGAATGAGCAGTTCTTC
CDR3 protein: CASSLTYGQSPWWNEQFF

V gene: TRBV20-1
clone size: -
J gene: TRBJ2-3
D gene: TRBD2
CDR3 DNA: TGCAGTGCTGGGGGACTAGCGAAAGATACGCAGTATTTT
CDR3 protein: CSAGGLAKDTQYF